The 32 T cell receptor beta chains reported below all come from one sample, sequenced in a study of shared clonotypes between healthy human individuals. Naivety among CD8 cells was defined by CD45RO negativity and positive CCR7 selection, thereby excluding terminally differentiated effector memory CD45RA+ cells. The table came from immunoSEQ multiplex PCR; TCRdb's copy has only in-frame clones and leaves some out. The table has around 2,100,000 clones, approximately 95% seen once; the top ten hold less than 1.5%. Sequenced sample: naive CD8+ T cells sorted from blood. The receptor source for this set is a man aged 18 to 29 in good health.

Note on this clone: At one of its ends the junction is not consistent with the germline gene, which may arise from a read error. The chain uses TRBV7-7 and TRBJ2-2, with TRBD2 identical over 8 bases. The CDR3 covers 13 residues. Germline CDR1 reads SSHAT; CDR2 reads FNYEAQ (reference sequence). The CDR3 DNA follows: TGTGCTAGCAGTCTAGCGGGCGGCGGGGAGCTGTTTTTT. This sequence encodes CASSLAGGGELFF.

The chain uses TRBV10-3 and TRBJ2-2; TRBD1 matches at 7 bases. V shed 9 bases, J shed 5 bases, and the junction held 6 bases outside the gene matches. Germline V gene sequence: CDR1 ENHRY, CDR2 SYGVKD. This CDR3 comprises 13 residues. This CDR3 is CAIRTGTTGELFF. The CDR3 nucleotides read TGTGCCATAAGGACAGGAACTACCGGGGAGCTGTTTTTT.

The chain combines TRBV30 with TRBJ2-3, with 9 positions matching TRBD2. Germline V gene lookup returns CDR1 GTSNPN and CDR2 SVGIG (reference sequence). The CDR3 consists of 16 residues. Trimming took 0 bases from V and 0 from J; bases not matched to a gene: 4. CDR3 amino acids: CAWSVGLAGSTDTQYF. The CDR3 nucleotides are TGTGCCTGGAGTGTAGGGCTAGCGGGGAGCACAGATACGCAGTATTTT.

The chain is built from TRBV6-1 and TRBJ2-7; 7 bases agree with TRBD1. With V trimmed by 6 bases and J by 6 bases, 8 bases remained unmatched. The CDR3 extends over 13 amino acids. Germline loops: CDR1 MNHNS, CDR2 SASEGT. The CDR3 nucleotides are TGTGCCAGCAGAAGTCAGGGGGTCCGCGAGCAGTACTTC. Amino acid sequence: CASRSQGVREQYF.

On this clone itself: Within the sample, other DNA sequences also encode this same CDR3. The chain combines TRBV7-2 with TRBJ2-7, with D possibly matching TRBD2 (6 bases). This CDR3 has 14 residues. Trimming took off 3 bases at V and 0 bases at J, with 9 bases between the two ends. Germline lookup yields CDR1 SGHTA and CDR2 FQGNSA. The CDR3 DNA sequence: TGTGCCAGCAGCTTTGGGGGGAGCTCCTACGAGCAGTACTTC. Translated, it gives CASSFGGSSYEQYF.

As regards this clone: This sample includes further DNA sequences coding for the same CDR3. The genes are TRBV28 and TRBJ2-7; D is uncertain. The CDR3 is 14 residues long. Germline V gives CDR1 MDHEN, CDR2 SYDVKM. Trimming removed 11 bases from V and 1 base from J, with 18 bases in between. The CDR3 nucleotides read TGTGCCTCATCCCTCCCGGGCGGATCCTACGAGCAGTACTTC. It specifies CASSLPGGSYEQYF.

This rearrangement joins TRBV5-5 to TRBJ1-1; D unclear. Looked up from germline, CDR1 is SGHKS and CDR2 is YYEKEE (reference sequence). The CDR3 loop spans 13 amino acids. V lost 7 bases and J 1 base, leaving 11 bases between the germline ends. CDR3 residues: CASRRHSNTEAFF. For the CDR3, the DNA is TGTGCCAGCCGACGACACTCGAACACTGAAGCTTTCTTT. The whole variable domain, filled in from reference TRBV5-5 and TRBJ1-1, reads DAGVTQSPTHLIKTRGQQVTLRCSPISGHKSVSWYQQVLGQGPQFIFQYYEKEERGRGNFPDRFSARQFPNYSSELNVNALLLGDSALYLCASRRHSNTEAFFGQGTRLTVV.

As for this clone: Other DNA sequences within the sample encode an identical CDR3. The chain couples TRBV29-1 to TRBJ2-7; tentative D call: TRBD1 (5 bases). Trimming pared 4 bases from V and 2 bases from J, leaving 9 bases between. Germline V gene lookup returns CDR1 SQVTM and CDR2 ANQGSEA. CDR3 size: 12 residues. CDR3 amino acids: CSVGDSTYEQYF. CDR3 coding DNA: TGCAGCGTTGGAGACAGTACCTACGAGCAGTACTTC.

Concerning this clone: At the DNA level, this CDR3 is encoded by other sequences in the same sample as well. The chain employs TRBV4-3 and TRBJ1-6, with D possibly matching TRBD1 (5 bases). Trimming stripped 2 bases from V and 3 bases from J, with 14 bases between. This CDR3 region has 17 residues. In germline, CDR1 is LGHNA, CDR2 YSLEER. The CDR3 nucleotides are TGCGCCAGCAGCCAAACGGGGACGGCGAGCTATAATTCACCCCTCCACTTT. Residues: CASSQTGTASYNSPLHF.

This clone has a single count. The chain is built from TRBV10-3 and TRBJ2-7; 7 nucleotides align to TRBD1. Germline trimming cut 4 bases from V and 2 bases from J; bases unmatched to any gene: 5. This CDR3 has 14 amino acids. In germline, CDR1 is ENHRY, CDR2 SYGVKD. The CDR3 sequence is CAISAQGTPYEQYF. In DNA form, the CDR3 reads TGTGCCATCAGTGCACAGGGGACCCCCTACGAGCAGTACTTC.

The chain combines TRBV4-3 with TRBJ1-1; D gene unclear. The V end was cut by 0 bases, the J end by 0 bases, with 11 bases between. Looked up from germline, CDR1 is LGHNA and CDR2 is YSLEER. The CDR3 covers 16 residues. CDR3 sequence: CASSQEEEFMNTEAFF. The CDR3 nucleotides are TGCGCCAGCAGCCAAGAAGAGGAATTCATGAACACTGAAGCTTTCTTT.

This clone has only one observation. At one end the junction does not follow the germline gene, possibly because of a read error. This sequence joins TRBV7-7 and TRBJ2-6, with no clear D. This CDR3 is built from 15 residues. The germline gives CDR1 SSHAT, CDR2 FNYEAQ (reference sequence). The CDR3 DNA is TGTGCTAGCAGCTTGGGCCCCGGAGGGGCCAACGTCCTGACTTTC. Translated: CASSLGPGGANVLTF.

The chain couples TRBV5-5 to TRBJ2-1; 7 bases map to TRBD1. Unmatched junction bases numbered 7, after V lost 5 bases and J lost 8 bases. The CDR3 loop spans 13 amino acids. Germline loops: CDR1 SGHKS, CDR2 YYEKEE (reference sequence). The CDR3 reads CASSVTGWDEQFF. The CDR3, as DNA: TGTGCCAGCAGTGTGACAGGGTGGGATGAGCAGTTCTTC.

The chain links TRBV6-5 to TRBJ2-7; 7 bases line up with TRBD1. The length of the CDR3 is 15 residues. Germline lookup yields CDR1 MNHEY and CDR2 SVGAGI. V trimming: 6 bases; J trimming: 2 bases; junction bases outside the gene matches: 10. CDR3 amino acids: CASRRRGGVAYEQYF. The CDR3 region has the DNA TGTGCCAGCAGAAGGAGAGGGGGCGTCGCCTACGAGCAGTACTTC.

The CDR3 nucleotides are TGTGCCAGCAGCTACCTAGGCGGTAGCTACGAGCAGTACTTC. It encodes CASSYLGGSYEQYF. The chain joins TRBV7-2 to TRBJ2-7, with D unresolved. The V and J ends lost 4 bases and 3 bases respectively, with 13 bases between them. Germline V gives CDR1 SGHTA, CDR2 FQGNSA. The CDR3 is made up of 14 amino acids.

The V call is TRBV6-6, the J call TRBJ2-2; perhaps D is TRBD1 or TRBD2 (5 bases each). The CDR3 runs to 15 residues. CDR1 and CDR2 (germline): MNHNY, SVGAGI (reference sequence). The germline V and J ends were trimmed by 0 bases and 6 bases, with 11 bases remaining between them. The CDR3 region is CASSYSGTPAGELFF. CDR3 coding DNA: TGTGCCAGCAGTTACTCGGGGACCCCCGCCGGGGAGCTGTTTTTT.

This chain links TRBV16 with TRBJ2-7; possibly TRBD1 or TRBD2 for D (5 bases each). CDR3 length equals 14 residues. Germline CDR1 is KGHSY and CDR2 is FQNENV. The germline V and J ends were trimmed by 2 bases and 2 bases, with 10 bases remaining between them. CDR3 residues: CASSQRDGPYEQYF. Here the CDR3 DNA reads TGTGCCAGCAGCCAAAGGGACGGCCCCTACGAGCAGTACTTC.

This chain links TRBV5-4 with TRBJ2-1; TRBD2 aligns across 9 bases. This CDR3 has 17 amino acids. The V gene's germline CDR1 is SGHNT and CDR2 YYREEE (reference sequence). The V gene end was trimmed by 4 bases and the J gene end by 0 bases; junction bases not matched to a gene: 8. The CDR3 DNA follows: TGTGCCAGCAGCCCTGCGGGGGGGGCGAGCTCCTACAATGAGCAGTTCTTC. Translation: CASSPAGGASSYNEQFF.

The chain is built from TRBV4-3 and TRBJ2-7, with 8 bases identical to TRBD2. Trimming took 0 bases from V and 2 from J; bases not matched to a gene: 3. Germline V gene sequence: CDR1 LGHNA, CDR2 YSLEER. CDR3 length: 15 residues. CDR3 amino acids: CASSQERAGAYEQYF. The CDR3 DNA reads TGCGCCAGCAGCCAAGAGCGAGCGGGAGCCTACGAGCAGTACTTC.

This clone has just one count. J is TRBJ2-2 and V is TRBV10-3; D may be TRBD2 (6 bases). The CDR3 length is 14 residues. CDR1 ENHRY and CDR2 SYGVKD come from the germline V gene. Trimming stripped 8 bases from V and 5 bases from J, with 15 bases between. The CDR3 sequence: CAIPGQGGTGELFF. Here the CDR3 DNA reads TGTGCCATCCCCGGCCAGGGAGGAACCGGGGAGCTGTTTTTT.

The gene calls are TRBV4-1 and TRBJ2-1, with D unresolved. The CDR3 length is 15 residues. Germline V CDR1 and CDR2: MGHRA, YSYEKL. Trimming removed 4 bases at V and 6 bases at J, with 16 bases between. CDR3 nucleotides: TGCGCCAGCAGCCTAACTATTATGGTCACCAATGAGCAGTTCTTC. It translates to CASSLTIMVTNEQFF.

This chain joins TRBV6-5 and TRBJ1-2; 11 nucleotides align to TRBD1. The CDR3 consists of 14 residues. In germline, CDR1 is MNHEY, CDR2 SVGAGI. Trimming at V came to 5 bases and at J to 4 bases, leaving 3 bases not matched to a gene. CDR3 sequence (DNA): TGTGCCAGCAGTGCCGGGACAGGGGGCTATGGCTACACCTTC. Translating it yields CASSAGTGGYGYTF.

This sequence joins TRBV4-1 and TRBJ2-7; perhaps TRBD1 as D (6 bases). The CDR3 spans 15 residues. From germline, CDR1 is MGHRA and CDR2 YSYEKL. The V gene lost 0 bases and the J gene lost 3 bases, with 12 bases spanning the gap. The CDR3 reads CASSQDRGAVYEQYF. Written as DNA, the CDR3 is TGCGCCAGCAGCCAAGACAGGGGAGCGGTCTACGAGCAGTACTTC.

V usage is TRBV6-6 and J usage is TRBJ1-4; 7 bases are shared with TRBD1. V shed 6 bases and J 8 bases; nucleotides not matched to a gene: 9. Germline CDR1 reads MNHNY; CDR2 reads SVGAGI (reference sequence). This CDR3 is 14 amino acids long. The CDR3 is CASSHRGGLEKLFF. The CDR3 DNA reads as TGTGCCAGCAGCCACAGGGGAGGCCTCGAAAAACTGTTTTTT.

The chain combines TRBV2 with TRBJ2-5, with 8 positions matching TRBD1. This CDR3 has 12 residues. V gave up 9 bases and J gave up 3 bases; unmatched junction bases: 3. Looked up from germline, CDR1 is SNHLY and CDR2 is FYNNEI. The CDR3 region is CASTTGEETQYF. As DNA, the CDR3 is TGTGCCAGTACGACAGGGGAAGAGACCCAGTACTTC. The full variable domain, its missing parts supplied by reference TRBV2 and TRBJ2-5, is EPEVTQTPSHQVTQMGQEVILRCVPISNHLYFYWYRQILGQKVEFLVSFYNNEISEKSEIFDDQFSVERPDGSNFTLKIRSTKLEDSAMYFCASTTGEETQYFGPGTRLLVL.

This clone was seen once. The V and J genes are TRBV2 and TRBJ1-2, with TRBD1 matching 7 bases. Germline V gene lookup returns CDR1 SNHLY and CDR2 FYNNEI. The ends lost 3 bases at V and 3 bases at J; junction bases unmatched: 10. The length of the CDR3 is 16 residues. The CDR3 here is CASSESRDSPHYGYTF. The CDR3, as DNA: TGTGCCAGCAGTGAGAGCCGGGACAGTCCCCACTATGGCTACACCTTC.

A single count supports this clone. The chain links TRBV2 to TRBJ2-3; tentative D call: TRBD2 (5 bases). The ends were cut back, 3 bases at V and 2 bases at J, with 21 bases in the middle. There are 18 residues in the CDR3. Germline CDR1 SNHLY, CDR2 FYNNEI. The CDR3 DNA reads TGTGCCAGCAGTGATACCTGGGCCGAGGGAAGGGACACAGATACGCAGTATTTT. The encoded protein is CASSDTWAEGRDTDTQYF.

As regards this clone: The identical CDR3 is also encoded by other nucleotide sequences in the sample. The CDR3 is CASSYSEGAYGYTF. The CDR3 DNA follows: TGTGCCAGCAGTTACTCGGAGGGGGCTTATGGCTACACCTTC. The chain combines TRBV6-5 with TRBJ1-2; TRBD1 matches 7 bases. The CDR3 is made up of 14 amino acids. Germline V lookup: CDR1 MNHEY, CDR2 SVGAGI. Trimming at V came to 0 bases and at J to 5 bases, leaving 3 bases not matched to a gene.

V is TRBV6-5 and J is TRBJ2-7, with unresolved D. The V end lost 2 bases, the J end lost 5 bases, and 10 bases lay between the germline ends. The CDR3 is made up of 13 amino acids. The germline gives CDR1 MNHEY, CDR2 SVGAGI. CDR3 loop: CASSYPEADEQYF. The DNA of the CDR3 is TGTGCCAGCAGTTACCCCGAGGCTGACGAGCAGTACTTC.

This chain uses TRBV7-9 with TRBJ1-1, with TRBD1 as a possible D gene (6 bases). This CDR3 contains 16 residues. The germline CDR1 and CDR2 sequences are SEHNR and FQNEAQ (reference sequence). Between the trimmed V and J ends, which lost 4 bases and 10 bases, there was a span of 25 bases. As DNA, the CDR3 is TGTGCCAGCAGCTCTGGGGCCTCGGGGCCTGGGGGCGCAGCTTTCTTT. This translates into CASSSGASGPGGAAFF.

V is TRBV29-1 and J is TRBJ2-5; possible D gene TRBD1, 5 bases. The length of the CDR3 is 13 residues. The V end lost 3 bases, the J end lost 5 bases, and 13 bases lay between the germline ends. Germline V gives CDR1 SQVTM, CDR2 ANQGSEA. The CDR3 DNA sequence: TGCAGCGTTGATGAGACAGCGTTGGAGACCCAGTACTTC. Its protein is CSVDETALETQYF.

The V and J genes are TRBV18 and TRBJ2-7; TRBD1 matches 9 bases. CDR1 is KGHSH, CDR2 LQKENI, per germline. This CDR3 has 16 residues. V shed 4 bases, J shed 3 bases, and the junction held 10 bases outside the gene matches. The CDR3 spells CASSLKTGTGSYEQYF. DNA for the CDR3: TGTGCCAGCTCACTAAAAACCGGGACAGGGAGCTACGAGCAGTACTTC.